This T cell receptor (beta chain) emerged from a study of OX40 agonist ivuxolimab in advanced cancers. Sequencing was performed with immunoSEQ multiplex PCR; in TCRdb, only in-frame clones are kept and a portion is missing. The repertoire holds more than 55,000 clones, with approximately 92% as singletons. This sequence originates from an adult with an advanced solid tumor such as melanoma, head and neck, liver or kidney cancer. Sequenced here: CD4+ or CD8+ T cells sorted from blood, sampled in a trial of the OX40 agonist ivuxolimab.

The chain's CDR3 is CASSLAGGTNYGYTF. DNA of the CDR3: TGCGCCAGCAGCTTGGCCGGGGGGACTAACTATGGCTACACCTTC. The chain is built from TRBV5-1 and TRBJ1-2; D possibly corresponds to TRBD1 (5 bases). The CDR3 runs to 15 residues. Looked up from germline, CDR1 is SGHRS and CDR2 is YFSETQ. The V and J ends lost 0 bases and 0 bases respectively, with 9 bases between them.